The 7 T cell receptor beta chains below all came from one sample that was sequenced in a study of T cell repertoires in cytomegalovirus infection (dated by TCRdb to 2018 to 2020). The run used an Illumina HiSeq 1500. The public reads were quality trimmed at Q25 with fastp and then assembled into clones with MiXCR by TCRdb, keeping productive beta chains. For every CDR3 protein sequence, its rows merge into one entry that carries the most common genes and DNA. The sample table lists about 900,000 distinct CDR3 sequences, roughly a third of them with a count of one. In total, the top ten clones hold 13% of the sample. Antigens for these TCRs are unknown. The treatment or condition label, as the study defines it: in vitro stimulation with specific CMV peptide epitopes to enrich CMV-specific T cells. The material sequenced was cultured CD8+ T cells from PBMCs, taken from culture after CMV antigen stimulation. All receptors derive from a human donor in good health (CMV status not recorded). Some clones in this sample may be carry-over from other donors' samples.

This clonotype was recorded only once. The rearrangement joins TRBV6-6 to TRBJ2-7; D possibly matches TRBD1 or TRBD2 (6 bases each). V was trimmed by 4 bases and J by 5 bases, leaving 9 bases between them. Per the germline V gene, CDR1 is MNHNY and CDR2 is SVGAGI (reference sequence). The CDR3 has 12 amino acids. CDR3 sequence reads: CASSWGDNEQYV. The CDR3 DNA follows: TGTGCCAGCAGTTGGGGGGACAACGAGCAGTACGTC.

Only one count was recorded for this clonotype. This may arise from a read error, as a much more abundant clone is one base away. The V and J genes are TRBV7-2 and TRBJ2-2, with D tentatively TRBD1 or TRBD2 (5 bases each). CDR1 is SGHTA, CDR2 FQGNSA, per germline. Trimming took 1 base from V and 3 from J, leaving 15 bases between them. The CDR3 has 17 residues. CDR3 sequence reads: CASSLVIVGVHTGELFF. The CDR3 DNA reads TGTGCCAGCAGCTTAGTTATAGTGGGGGTCCACACCGGGGAGCTGTTTTTT. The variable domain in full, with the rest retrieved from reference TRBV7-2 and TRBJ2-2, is GAGVSQSPSNKVTEKGKDVELRCDPISGHTALYWYRQSLGQGLEFLIYFQGNSAPDKSGLPSDRFSAERTGGSVSTLTIQRTQQEDSAVYLCASSLVIVGVHTGELFFGEGSRLTVL.

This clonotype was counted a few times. In nucleotides, the CDR3 is TGTGCCAGCAGCTCCCGATTAGGGACCTCCCCGATCACTGAAGCTTTCTTT. This encodes CASSSRLGTSPITEAFF. The rearrangement joins TRBV5-4 to TRBJ1-1; TRBD1 might be the D (5 bases). The germline V gene has CDR1 SGHNT and CDR2 YYREEE (reference sequence). The CDR3 has 17 amino acids. V dropped 3 bases and J dropped 4 bases, with 22 bases sitting between them.

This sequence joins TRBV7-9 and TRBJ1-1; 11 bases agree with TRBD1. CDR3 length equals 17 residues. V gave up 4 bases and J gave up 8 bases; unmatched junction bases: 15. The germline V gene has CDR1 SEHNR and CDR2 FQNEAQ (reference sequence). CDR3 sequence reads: CASSSQVDRGLRDEAFF. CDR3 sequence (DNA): TGTGCCAGCAGCTCACAGGTGGACAGGGGGCTACGCGACGAAGCTTTCTTT.

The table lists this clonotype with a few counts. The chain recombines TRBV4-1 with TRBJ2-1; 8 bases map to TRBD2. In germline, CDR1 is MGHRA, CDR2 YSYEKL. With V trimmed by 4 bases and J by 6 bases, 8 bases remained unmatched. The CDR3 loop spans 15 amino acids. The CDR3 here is CASSRAGELLNEQFF. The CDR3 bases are TGCGCCAGCAGCCGAGCGGGGGAGCTGCTCAATGAGCAGTTCTTC.

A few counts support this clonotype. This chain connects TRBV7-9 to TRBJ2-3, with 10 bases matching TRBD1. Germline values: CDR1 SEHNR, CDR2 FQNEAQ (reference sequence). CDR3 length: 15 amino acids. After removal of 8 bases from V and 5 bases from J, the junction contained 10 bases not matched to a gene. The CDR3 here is CASEPGQGLEDTQYF. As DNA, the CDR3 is TGTGCCAGCGAACCGGGACAGGGGCTTGAAGATACGCAGTATTTT.

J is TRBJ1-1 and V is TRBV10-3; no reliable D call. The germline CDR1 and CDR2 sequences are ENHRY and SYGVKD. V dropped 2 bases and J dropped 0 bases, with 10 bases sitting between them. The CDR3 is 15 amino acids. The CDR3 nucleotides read TGTGCCATCAGTGAGAAAGGGCTTTTGAACACTGAAGCTTTCTTT. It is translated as CAISEKGLLNTEAFF.